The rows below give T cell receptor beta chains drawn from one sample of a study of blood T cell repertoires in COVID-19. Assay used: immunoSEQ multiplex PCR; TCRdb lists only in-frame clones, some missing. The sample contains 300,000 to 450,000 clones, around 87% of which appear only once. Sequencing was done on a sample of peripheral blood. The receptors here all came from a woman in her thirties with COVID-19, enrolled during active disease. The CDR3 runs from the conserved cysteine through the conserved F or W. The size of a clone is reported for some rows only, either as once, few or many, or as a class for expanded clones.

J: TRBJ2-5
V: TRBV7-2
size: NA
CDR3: CASTYRSGLIKETQYF

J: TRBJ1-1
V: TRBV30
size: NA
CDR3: CACTGGKDTEAFF

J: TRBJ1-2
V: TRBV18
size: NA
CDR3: CASSYNRRRSNHGVGYTF

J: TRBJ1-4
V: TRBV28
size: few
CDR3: CASSFYANEKLFF

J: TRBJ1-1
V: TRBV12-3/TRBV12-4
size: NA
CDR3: CASTGNRASEAFF

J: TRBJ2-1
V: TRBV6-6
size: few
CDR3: CASSPRDSEQFF

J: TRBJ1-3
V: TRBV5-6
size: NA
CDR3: CASSQIQGAAGNTIYF

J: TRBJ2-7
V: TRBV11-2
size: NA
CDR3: CASGVPEGREQYF

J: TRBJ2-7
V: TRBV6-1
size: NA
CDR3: CASSEAASGVYEQYF

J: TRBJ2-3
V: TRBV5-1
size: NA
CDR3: CASSLGEPLGTDTQYF

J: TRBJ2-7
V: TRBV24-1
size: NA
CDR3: CATSDSPGQGRYEQYF

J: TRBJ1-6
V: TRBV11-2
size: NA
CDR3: CASSPIQGAGSPLHF

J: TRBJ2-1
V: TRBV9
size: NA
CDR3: CASSVDGRPYNEQFF

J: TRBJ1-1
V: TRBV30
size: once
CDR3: CAWRMRVNSEAFF

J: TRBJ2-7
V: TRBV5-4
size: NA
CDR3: CASSLGTGHSYEQYF

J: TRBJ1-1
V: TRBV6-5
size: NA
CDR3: CASSRDTGGTEAFF

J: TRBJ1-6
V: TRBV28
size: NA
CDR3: CATFNRGNNSPLHF

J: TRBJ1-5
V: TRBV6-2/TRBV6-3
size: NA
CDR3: CASSYSIEGAVNQPQHF

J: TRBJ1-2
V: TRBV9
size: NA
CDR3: CASSGRTGNYGYTF

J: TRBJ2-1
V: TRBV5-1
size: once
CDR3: CASSSTSGTYNEQFF

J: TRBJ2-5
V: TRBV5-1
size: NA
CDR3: CASSLEVTPKSRETQYF

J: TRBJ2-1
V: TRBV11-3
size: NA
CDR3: CASSLDGTGGQGEQFF

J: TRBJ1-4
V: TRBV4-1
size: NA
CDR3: CASSQEAGQILFRLFF

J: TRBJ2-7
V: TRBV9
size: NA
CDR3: CASSVAPASGIYEQYF

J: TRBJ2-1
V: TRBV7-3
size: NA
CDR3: CASSLTSANEQFF

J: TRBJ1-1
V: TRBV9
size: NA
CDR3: CASSVGQMNTEAFF

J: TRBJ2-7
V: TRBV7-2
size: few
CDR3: CASSLAGSIYEQYF

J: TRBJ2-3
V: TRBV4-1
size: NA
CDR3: CASSQEYRGTDTQYF

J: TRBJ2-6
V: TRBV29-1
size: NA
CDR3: CSVSEDLGANVLTF

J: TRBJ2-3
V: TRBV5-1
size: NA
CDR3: CASSFLFLTDTQYF

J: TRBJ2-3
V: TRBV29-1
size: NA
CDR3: CSVLGLAGAIDTQYF

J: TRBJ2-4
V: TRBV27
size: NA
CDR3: CASSPGLAKNIQYF

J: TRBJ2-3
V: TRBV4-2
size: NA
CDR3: CASSQPSGGGTDTQYF

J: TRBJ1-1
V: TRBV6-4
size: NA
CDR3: CASSDYPGQGLSFF

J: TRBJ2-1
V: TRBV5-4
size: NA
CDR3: CASSLDLLATYNEQFF

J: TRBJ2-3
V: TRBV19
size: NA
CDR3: CASMGPDTQYF

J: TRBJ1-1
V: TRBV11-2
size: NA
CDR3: CASSLEANTEAFF

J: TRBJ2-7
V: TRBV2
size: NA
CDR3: CASRISRQGQRYEQYF

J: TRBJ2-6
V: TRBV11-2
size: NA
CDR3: CASSLGVGANVLTF

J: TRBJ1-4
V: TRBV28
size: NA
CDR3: CASSIPTSTGRNEKLFF

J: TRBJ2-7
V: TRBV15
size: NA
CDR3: CATSRAGTGAYEQYF

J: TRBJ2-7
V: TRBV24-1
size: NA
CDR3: CATSEFGHPYEQYF

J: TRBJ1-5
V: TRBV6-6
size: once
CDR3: CASSTPSGEQGQPQHF

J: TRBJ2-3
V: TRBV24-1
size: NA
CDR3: CATSDQGGRAADTQYF

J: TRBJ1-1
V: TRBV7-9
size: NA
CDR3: CASTRGGSTEAFF

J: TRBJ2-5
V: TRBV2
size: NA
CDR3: CASSWPRTETQYF

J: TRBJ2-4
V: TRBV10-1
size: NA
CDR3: CASSGNRGAKNIQYF

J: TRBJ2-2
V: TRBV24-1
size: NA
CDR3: CATSGQGETNTGELFF

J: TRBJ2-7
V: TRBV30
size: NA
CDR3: CAWSVLASRGEQYF

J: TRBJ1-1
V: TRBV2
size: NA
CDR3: CASRASIGGDTEAFF

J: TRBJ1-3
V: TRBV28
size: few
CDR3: CASRVDRVVNTIYF

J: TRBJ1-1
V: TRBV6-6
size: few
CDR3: CASSLEGNTEAFF

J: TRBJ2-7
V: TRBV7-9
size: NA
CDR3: CASSHVQSREQYF

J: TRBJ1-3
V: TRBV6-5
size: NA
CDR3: CASSTTRQGGNTIYF